Included here is one T cell receptor beta chain sequence, with context. V lost 7 bases to trimming and J lost 2 bases; unmatched junction nucleotides: 2. This CDR3 comprises 13 residues. Germline CDR1 MNHEY, CDR2 SVGAGI. The data are from a study of blood T cell repertoires in COVID-19. Study overall: Acute-phase and convalescent COVID-19 samples originated in the United States, Italy and Spain.

Repertoires were generated with immunoSEQ multiplex PCR, while TCRdb's copy carries only in-frame clones and drops some. The profile shows 210,000 or so clones, more than 70% of them singletons. The chain joins TRBV6-5 to TRBJ1-3, with 7 positions matching TRBD1. The sample consisted of peripheral blood. The TCR sequence derives from a man aged 50 to 59 with active or convalescent COVID-19. For the CDR3, the DNA is TGTGCCAGCAACAGGGGCCCTGGAAACACCATATATTTT. This gives the protein CASNRGPGNTIYF.